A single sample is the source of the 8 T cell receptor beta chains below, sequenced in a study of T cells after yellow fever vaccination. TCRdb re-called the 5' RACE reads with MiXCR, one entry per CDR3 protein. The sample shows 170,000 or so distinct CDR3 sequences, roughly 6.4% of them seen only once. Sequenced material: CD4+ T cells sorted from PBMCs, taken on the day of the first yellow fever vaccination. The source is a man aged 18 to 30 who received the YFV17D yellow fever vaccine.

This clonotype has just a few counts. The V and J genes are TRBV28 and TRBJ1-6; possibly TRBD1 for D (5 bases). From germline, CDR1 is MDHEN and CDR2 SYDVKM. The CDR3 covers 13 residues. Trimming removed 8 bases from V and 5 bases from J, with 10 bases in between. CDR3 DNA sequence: TGTGCCAGCGTCAGGGCCGATAATTCACCCCTCCACTTT. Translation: CASVRADNSPLHF.

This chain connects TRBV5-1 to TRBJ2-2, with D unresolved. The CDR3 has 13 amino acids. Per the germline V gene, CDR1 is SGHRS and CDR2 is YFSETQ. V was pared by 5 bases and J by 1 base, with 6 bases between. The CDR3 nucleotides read TGCGCCAGCAGGATAGGGAACACCGGGGAGCTGTTTTTT. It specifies CASRIGNTGELFF.

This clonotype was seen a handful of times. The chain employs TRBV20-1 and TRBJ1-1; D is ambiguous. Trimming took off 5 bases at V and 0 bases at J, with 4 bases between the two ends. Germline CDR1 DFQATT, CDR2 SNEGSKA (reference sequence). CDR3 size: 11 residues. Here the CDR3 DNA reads TGCAGTGCTGCTATGAACACTGAAGCTTTCTTT. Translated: CSAAMNTEAFF.

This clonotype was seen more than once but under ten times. The CDR3 is CASSYRERTNYGYTF. The CDR3, as DNA: TGTGCCAGCAGTTACAGGGAAAGGACTAACTATGGCTACACCTTC. The chain links TRBV12-3 or TRBV12-4 to TRBJ1-2, with D possibly matching TRBD1 (6 bases). Trimming left V 4 bases short and J 0 bases short, with 12 bases between. The CDR3 is 15 residues long.

The CDR3 bases are TGTGCCAGCAGCCGAGGGACGGAGAACTATGGCTACACCTTC. Translated: CASSRGTENYGYTF. The chain combines TRBV3-1 with TRBJ1-2; D is possibly TRBD1 (5 bases). Trimming removed 4 bases at V and 2 bases at J, with 11 bases between. Germline V gene lookup returns CDR1 LGHDT and CDR2 YNNKEL (reference sequence). The CDR3 is 14 amino acids.

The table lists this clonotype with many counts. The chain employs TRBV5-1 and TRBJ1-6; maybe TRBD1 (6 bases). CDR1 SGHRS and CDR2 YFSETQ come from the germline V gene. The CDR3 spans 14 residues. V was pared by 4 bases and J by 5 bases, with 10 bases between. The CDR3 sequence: CASSNQGHNSPLHF. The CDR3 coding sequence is TGCGCCAGCAGCAATCAGGGGCATAATTCACCCCTCCACTTT. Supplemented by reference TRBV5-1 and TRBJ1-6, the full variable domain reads KAGVTQTPRYLIKTRGQQVTLSCSPISGHRSVSWYQQTPGQGLQFLFEYFSETQRNKGNFPGRFSGRQFSNSRSEMNVSTLELGDSALYLCASSNQGHNSPLHFGNGTRLTVT.

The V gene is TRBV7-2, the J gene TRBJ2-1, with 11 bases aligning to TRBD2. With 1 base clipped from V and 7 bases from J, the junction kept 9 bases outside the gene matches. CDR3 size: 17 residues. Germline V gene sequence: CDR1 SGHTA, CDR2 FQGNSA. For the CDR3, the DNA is TGTGCCAGCAGCTTAGGGAGTTTAGCGGGGGGGAGGAATGAGCAGTTCTTC. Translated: CASSLGSLAGGRNEQFF. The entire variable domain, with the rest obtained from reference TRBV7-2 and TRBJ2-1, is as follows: GAGVSQSPSNKVTEKGKDVELRCDPISGHTALYWYRQSLGQGLEFLIYFQGNSAPDKSGLPSDRFSAERTGGSVSTLTIQRTQQEDSAVYLCASSLGSLAGGRNEQFFGPGTRLTVL.

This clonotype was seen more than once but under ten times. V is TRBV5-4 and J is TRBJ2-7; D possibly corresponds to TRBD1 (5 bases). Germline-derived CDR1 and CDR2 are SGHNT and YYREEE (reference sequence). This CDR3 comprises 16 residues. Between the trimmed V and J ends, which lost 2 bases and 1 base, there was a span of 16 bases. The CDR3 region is CASSLPQGRGSYEQYF. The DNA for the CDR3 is TGTGCCAGCAGCTTACCTCAGGGTAGAGGATCCTACGAGCAGTACTTC.